This T cell receptor (beta chain) is from a study of shared clonotypes between healthy human individuals (dated by TCRdb to 2018 to 2020). Some background on the complete study: A couple of women and a few men aged 18 to 49 years were included in the cohort. For each donor, CD4 naive and CD4 memory were each given three plates, CD8 naive was given two plates, and CD8 memory was given one plate. Leukapheresis yielded between about 0.8 and 8.9 billion PBMCs per donor. Different laboratories and diverse techniques were used to prepare libraries and sequence TCR repertoires, to increase sequencing depth and limit assay-specific biases. The study deeply sequenced blood TCR repertoires of five healthy adults to estimate repertoire size and the extent of clonotype sharing between individuals. Findings and caveats that apply to the study as a whole: About 5% of naive CD4, around 4% of naive CD8, about 2.4% of memory CD4, and approximately 0.39% of memory CD8 clonotypes were shared across several donors. Sampling was restricted to blood, and TCR repertoires in tissue are likely to differ from TCR repertoires in blood. Compared with non-shared clonotypes, the clonotypes found in all four sorted-subset donors had higher generation probabilities. Because the study included a small number of donors, the genetic and exposure-history diversity represented was limited. Incomplete sequencing was indicated by rarefaction of sorted-subset datasets, despite the large sequencing depth. Larger estimated clonotype richness was generally found for naive subsets than for memory subsets. Pairwise subsampling indicated that sequencing depth was expected to affect the degree of clonotype sharing among donors.

Using the deep immunoSEQ assay, multiplex PCR amplified TCR CDR3 regions from genomic DNA. Extracted genomic DNA from each cell subset was spread evenly across all wells of several immunoSEQ 96-well plates, with each plate serving as a replicate. For sorted subsets, roughly 0.2 ug genomic DNA, equal to about 30,000 T cell genomes, was loaded into each replicate PCR. The purified libraries were quantified using a Qubit 3.0 fluorometer, sized with a Bioanalyzer 2100, and then quantified again using the KAPA Library Quantification kit. Each immunoSEQ 96-well plate was sequenced on its own single-read 150-cycle Illumina NextSeq 550 flow cell. Under the source paper's analysis protocol: The immunoSEQ output contained only junctional sequences without quality scores, so filtering could not match that applied to full-length reads. To assign V/J genes and CDR3, sequences were annotated against IMGT germline references using PyIR, a Python wrapper for IgBLAST v1.9. Reads were removed for weak V/J assignments (E-value above 1e-6), missing CDR3, stop codons, out-of-frame junctions, or ambiguous translated residues. V3J clonotypes were defined as sequences sharing the same inferred V gene, J gene, and CDR3 amino acid sequence. Percentage overlap between repertoires was computed as shared unique clonotypes divided by the size of the smaller repertoire. RTK rarefaction, the Chao1 estimator, and Recon v2.1 estimates of unobserved clonotypes were used to assess repertoire richness. For all TCRbeta clonotypes obtained by the gDNA method from four donors, generation probabilities were computed with OLGA. Imported from immuneACCESS, the table was reduced by TCRdb to in-frame sequences with V and J called. These copies leave out some clones; in studies compared against another copy, an unresolved V gene accounts for under half, and the cause of the remainder is not known. For V, J and clone size, that table is used; D and trimming come from the DNA. Across this sample there are about 1.5 million clones, with 95% to 99% seen only once. The ten largest account for roughly 0.45% of the sample.

The CDR3 spans 16 residues, from the cysteine through the phenylalanine. The CDR3 DNA has 48 bases and is translated from base 1. Looking up the germline V gene yields CDR1 MDHEN and CDR2 SYDVKM. V lost 2 bases and J lost 6 bases; the stretch between them is 19 bases long. The donors were healthy, HIV-negative adults with no recently reported acute infections or vaccinations. Only Caucasian adults living in Nashville, Tennessee, USA were represented among the donors. CD4+ T cells were enriched by magnetic negative selection, after which naive cells were positively selected on CD45RA and the negative fraction was taken as the memory subset. Blood was obtained by leukapheresis, after which PBMCs were separated by Ficoll-Histopaque density gradient centrifugation and cryopreserved in liquid nitrogen vapor phase. Purity and quantity of every magnetically sorted T cell population were checked by analytical flow cytometry. Genomic DNA was isolated from every sorted fraction and measured by UV absorbance on a Nanodrop 2000c.

As concerns this clone: Its antigen has not been determined. No much larger clone is present one base from it, and per-base qualities are unavailable.

The sequence was collected from a man aged 30-40 years in good health. The sample consisted of naive CD4+ T cells sorted from blood. The cell subset or site label for this specimen denotes: CD45RA+ positively selected. Recombination linked TRBV28 to TRBJ1-1; the D gene identity is not certain. The CDR3 here reads CASSLGSPRVRAEAFF. DNA sequence: TGTGCCAGCAGTTTAGGGTCTCCTCGGGTTAGGGCTGAAGCTTTCTTT.